This T cell receptor (beta chain) was documented in a study of lymphopenia after photon versus proton radiotherapy. Whole-study results and caveats: Oligoclonal CD8+ Temra expansion after nadir drove photon patients' diversity drop. Relative stability marked proton patients; photon patients lost diversity and naive cells. Better survival with proton therapy was suggested as possible, not demonstrated.

As to this clone: Its specificity is unknown.

Germline CDR1 is LGHNA and CDR2 is YSLEER. J was trimmed by 1 base and V by 0 bases; bases with no gene match: 10. The CDR3 spans 19 residues. Using immunoSEQ multiplex PCR, the repertoire was profiled, and TCRdb retains in-frame clones only, with some absent. This sample has approximately 53,000 clones, with roughly 90% found just once. The sample was peripheral blood, taken from a patient treated with photon-based radiotherapy. The chain joins TRBV4-3 to TRBJ2-7, with 12 bases lining up with TRBD2. The sequence was obtained from a woman between 35 and 50 years old with cholangiocarcinoma. This CDR3 reads CASSQERLAGVGWSYEQYF. The CDR3, as DNA: TGCGCCAGCAGCCAAGAAAGACTAGCGGGAGTCGGCTGGTCCTACGAGCAGTACTTC.